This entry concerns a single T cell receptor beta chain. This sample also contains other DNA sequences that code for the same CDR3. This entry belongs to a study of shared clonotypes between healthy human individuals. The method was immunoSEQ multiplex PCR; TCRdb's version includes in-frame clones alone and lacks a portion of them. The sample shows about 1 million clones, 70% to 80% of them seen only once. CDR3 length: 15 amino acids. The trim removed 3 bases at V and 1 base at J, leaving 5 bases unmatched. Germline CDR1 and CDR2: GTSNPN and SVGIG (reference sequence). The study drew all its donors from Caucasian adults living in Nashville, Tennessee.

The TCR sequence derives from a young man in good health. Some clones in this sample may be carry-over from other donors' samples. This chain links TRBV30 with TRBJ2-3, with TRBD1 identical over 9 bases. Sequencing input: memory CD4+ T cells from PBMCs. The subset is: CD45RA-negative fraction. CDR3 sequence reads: CAWSTGGRGTDTQYF. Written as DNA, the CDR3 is TGTGCCTGGAGCACAGGGGGCCGGGGCACAGATACGCAGTATTTT.